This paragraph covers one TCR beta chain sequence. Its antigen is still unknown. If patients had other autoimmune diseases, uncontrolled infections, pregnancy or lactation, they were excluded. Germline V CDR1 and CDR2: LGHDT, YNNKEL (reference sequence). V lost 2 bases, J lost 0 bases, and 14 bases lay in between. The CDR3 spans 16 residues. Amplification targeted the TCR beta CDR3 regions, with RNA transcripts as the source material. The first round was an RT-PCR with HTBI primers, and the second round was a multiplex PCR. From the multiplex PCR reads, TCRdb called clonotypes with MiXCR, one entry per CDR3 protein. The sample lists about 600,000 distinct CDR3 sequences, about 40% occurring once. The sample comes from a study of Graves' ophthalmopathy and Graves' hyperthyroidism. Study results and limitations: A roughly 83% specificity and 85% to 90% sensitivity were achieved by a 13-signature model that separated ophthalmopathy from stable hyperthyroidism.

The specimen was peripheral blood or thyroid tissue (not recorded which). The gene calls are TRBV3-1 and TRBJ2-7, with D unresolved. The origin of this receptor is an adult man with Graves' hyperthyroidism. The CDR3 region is CASSQQVGSSSYEQYF. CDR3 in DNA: TGTGCCAGCAGCCAACAAGTCGGCAGTAGCTCCTACGAGCAGTACTTC.